The 12 T cell receptor beta chains listed next were all sequenced from one sample in a study of cytomegalovirus exposure and HLA in healthy donors. This PCR relied on a set of 60 Vbeta primers and 13 Jbeta primers. Generated by immunoSEQ multiplex PCR, the TCRdb table keeps only in-frame clones and is missing some. Of 150,000 or so clones in the sample, roughly 9.7% were seen once. Sequenced material: PBMCs. The receptors originated from a man aged 50-60 years in good health and CMV-seronegative.

This clone was counted only a few times. The chain recombines TRBV6-1 with TRBJ2-1, with D possibly being TRBD2 (6 bases). In germline, CDR1 is MNHNS, CDR2 SASEGT. V was clipped by 4 bases and J by 3 bases, with 16 bases between them. This CDR3 contains 16 residues. The CDR3: CASSVDGSLGYNEQFF. In DNA, the CDR3 is TGTGCCAGCAGTGTAGACGGGAGTCTGGGCTACAATGAGCAGTTCTTC.

This clone has just a few counts. The chain carries TRBV18 and TRBJ1-1, with D perhaps matching TRBD1 (6 bases). CDR3 length equals 14 residues. The germline V gene encodes CDR1 KGHSH and CDR2 LQKENI. V was cut by 3 bases and J by 4 bases, with 12 bases left in between. The CDR3 DNA reads as TGTGCCAGCTCACCCTCAACAGGGTTCACTGAAGCTTTCTTT. It yields the protein CASSPSTGFTEAFF.

The table lists this clone with a few counts. The chain joins TRBV7-2 to TRBJ1-4, with D unclear. CDR1 is SGHTA and CDR2 is FQGNSA in the germline V gene. CDR3 length: 15 residues. Between the trimmed V and J ends, which lost 1 base and 8 bases, there was a span of 14 bases. CDR3 in DNA: TGTGCCAGCAGCTTAGTGGCCCGTTCAGGAGAAAAACTGTTTTTT. It yields the protein CASSLVARSGEKLFF.

This clone came up a few times. At one boundary the junction diverges from the germline segment, which might be a read error. V gene TRBV9 combines with J gene TRBJ2-5; perhaps TRBD2 as D (6 bases). This CDR3 has 14 amino acids. The germline gives CDR1 SGDLS, CDR2 YYNGEE. The CDR3 region has the DNA TGTGCCAGCAGCATCGGTCTGTCGGGAGAGGCCCAGTACTTC. Its protein product is CASSIGLSGEAQYF.

This clone has a handful of counts. The chain couples TRBV2 to TRBJ2-3, with 10 bases aligning to TRBD2. This CDR3 region has 16 residues. Germline values: CDR1 SNHLY, CDR2 FYNNEI. Trimming at V came to 5 bases and at J to 0 bases, leaving 5 bases not matched to a gene. The CDR3 sequence is CASSPSGGPSTDTQYF. The CDR3 bases are TGTGCCAGCAGTCCTAGCGGGGGCCCGAGCACAGATACGCAGTATTTT.

At least ten counts were recorded for this clone. The chain links TRBV6-4 to TRBJ2-1; a weak D match, TRBD2 (6 bases). CDR1 is MRHNA and CDR2 is SNTAGT in the germline V gene. The CDR3 covers 15 residues. The germline V and J ends were trimmed by 3 bases and 4 bases, with 13 bases remaining between them. The chain's CDR3 is CASSDNSGTYNEQFF. DNA for the CDR3: TGTGCCAGCAGTGATAATAGCGGTACTTACAATGAGCAGTTCTTC.

The chain carries TRBV30 and TRBJ2-3; 8 bases line up with TRBD2. V shed 2 bases, J shed 1 base, and the junction held 5 bases outside the gene matches. The germline CDR1 and CDR2 sequences are GTSNPN and SVGIG (reference sequence). CDR3 length: 15 amino acids. The CDR3 DNA reads as TGTGCCTGGAGTACTTCGCGGGGGGGCACAGATACGCAGTATTTT. Translated: CAWSTSRGGTDTQYF.

The chain couples TRBV20-1 to TRBJ2-1, with no clear D. Trimming left V 4 bases short and J 5 bases short, with 6 bases between. Germline V gene sequence: CDR1 DFQATT, CDR2 SNEGSKA (reference sequence). The CDR3 is 11 residues long. The CDR3 sequence is CSAKQNNEQFF. Written as DNA, the CDR3 is TGCAGTGCTAAACAGAACAATGAGCAGTTCTTC.

This clone was seen only a few times. This chain connects TRBV25-1 to TRBJ1-4; D might be TRBD1 (6 bases). The CDR3 has 14 amino acids. The germline gives CDR1 MGHDK, CDR2 SYGVNS. V lost 3 bases to trimming and J lost 4 bases, with 9 bases between them. As DNA, the CDR3 is TGTGCCAGCAGTGAGAACAGGGTTAATGAAAAACTGTTTTTT. It codes for CASSENRVNEKLFF.

The genes are TRBV20-1 and TRBJ1-5, with 7 bases aligning to TRBD1. This CDR3 comprises 11 residues. From germline, CDR1 is DFQATT and CDR2 SNEGSKA (reference sequence). The CDR3 loop is CGGGNGQPQHF. In nucleotides, the CDR3 is TGCGGAGGGGGCAATGGTCAGCCCCAGCATTTT.

This clone was observed a few times. The V and J genes are TRBV27 and TRBJ2-3, with TRBD2 as a possible D gene (7 bases). The V end was cut by 3 bases, the J end by 5 bases, with 15 bases between. The CDR3 extends over 15 amino acids. CDR1 is MNHEY and CDR2 is SMNVEV in the germline V gene (reference sequence). This CDR3 is CASSFMGGRGDTQYF. Written as DNA, the CDR3 is TGTGCCAGCAGTTTCATGGGGGGGCGGGGAGATACGCAGTATTTT.

The chain combines TRBV19 with TRBJ1-5, with 8 positions matching TRBD1. The V gene's germline CDR1 is LNHDA and CDR2 SQIVND (reference sequence). The CDR3 runs 15 residues. V shed 1 base, J shed 5 bases, and the junction held 4 bases outside the gene matches. The CDR3 reads CASSIGRGPDQPQHF. For the CDR3, the DNA is TGTGCCAGTAGTATAGGCAGGGGGCCAGATCAGCCCCAGCATTTT.